This entry is about one TCR beta chain. Its antigen remains unknown. The sample belongs to a study of OX40 agonist ivuxolimab in advanced cancers. In the study overall: Patients were dosed intravenously with ivuxolimab at 0.01 to 10 mg/kg every 2 weeks. Previous treatment with anti-PD-1, anti-PD-L1 or anti-CTLA-4 therapy was allowed; 40% had received some. Study results and caveats: Among the least clonally expanded were partial responders at 0.1-3.0 mg/kg.

Trimming shortened V by 4 bases and J by 5 bases, and 11 bases separated the two germline ends. CDR1 MDHEN and CDR2 SYDVKM come from the germline V gene. This CDR3 is 13 amino acids long. TCRdb keeps only in-frame clones here, not all; method: immunoSEQ multiplex PCR. Of 25,000 to 30,000 clones in the sample, roughly four fifths were seen once. This clonotype was sampled from an adult with an advanced solid tumor such as melanoma, head and neck, liver or kidney cancer. The chain carries TRBV28 and TRBJ1-2, with D unresolved. Sequences were derived from CD4+ or CD8+ T cells sorted from blood, sampled in a trial of the OX40 agonist ivuxolimab. The CDR3: CASSSNLGYGYTF. The CDR3 region has the DNA TGTGCCAGCAGTTCAAATCTAGGTTATGGCTACACCTTC.